The present entry profiles one T cell receptor (beta chain) with its context. No antigen is known for it. Per-base qualities were not stored, and no clone one base away is much larger. TCRbeta CDR3 regions were amplified from genomic DNA by means of the immunoSEQ Assay, a bias-controlled multiplex PCR. Concerning the study's data processing: The number of nucleated cells in each sample was estimated by amplification of reference gene primers within the assay. To quantify the absolute abundance of each unique TCRbeta CDR3 rearrangement, sequence reads were collapsed and filtered. For each sample, productive Simpson clonality was calculated as the square root of Simpson's diversity index across productive rearrangements. The immuneACCESS repertoire file appears here via TCRdb, limited to in-frame rearrangements. These files lack a portion of the clones; in checked studies, under half of the deficit traces to unresolved V genes, and the cause of the others is not known. The V and J calls and clone size were taken over from that table, and D and trimming were inferred from the DNA. Recorded for this sample are over 150,000 clones; roughly 84% of them occurred a single time. The ten largest clones add up to 13% to 15% of the sample.

V and J are trimmed by 9 bases and 6 bases, and the gene matches miss 11 bases of the junction. The germline V gene gives CDR1 as SNHLY and CDR2 as FYNNEI. Inclusive of the bounding cysteine and phenylalanine, the CDR3 is 14 residues long. The entry retains the CDR3 DNA only, 42 bases that are in frame from base 1. The entry originates in a study of blood T cell repertoires in COVID-19 (dated by TCRdb to the early 2020s). For the study in its entirety: Samples covering the acute and convalescent phases of COVID-19 were provided by collaborators in the United States, Italy and Spain. The material from the prospective study consisted of cDNA or gDNA derived from T cells, B-cell-depleted T cells, or PBMCs. Subjects who had been exposed to COVID-19, were actively infected with it, or had recovered from it provided the deeply sampled blood TCRbeta repertoires that made up the dataset. The repertoires were made available in a free public database intended to serve as a resource for research on the immune response to SARS-CoV-2. The samples were drawn from the first 160 participants of the ongoing ImmuneRACE study and from some 1,300 subjects provided by 6 global collaborators. Nearly every sample came with metadata listing a de-identified subject ID, COVID-19 status, age in years and sex. HLA class I and class II types, where available, came from metadata supplied by the sample provider rather than from assay-based typing.

Whole blood was collected in K2EDTA tubes by collaborating institutions according to the institutions' own protocols. For TCRbeta analysis, collaborators shipped samples in one of three forms: frozen whole blood, isolated PBMCs, or DNA extracted from either of those sample types. Study-wide conclusions, independent of this receptor: How much clinical and demographic metadata was included differed by source and by participant, and the metadata was provided uncurated.

This receptor chain uses TRBV2 and TRBJ2-1; TRBD1 agrees with 7 junctional bases. The source is a man between 18 and 29 years old with active or convalescent COVID-19. Sequencing was carried out using peripheral blood. The sequence in DNA is TGTGCCAGATCGACAGGGAGAGGAGGCAATGAGCAGTTCTTC. This is translated as CARSTGRGGNEQFF.